Listed below are T cell receptor beta chains from one sample, sequenced in a study of cytomegalovirus exposure and HLA in healthy donors. TCRdb keeps only in-frame clones here, not all; method: immunoSEQ multiplex PCR. The sample shows about 160,000 clones, approximately 80% of them seen only once. Sequencing input: PBMCs. All receptors come from a man younger than 40 in good health and CMV-seronegative. The CDR3 runs from the conserved cysteine through the conserved F or W. The D gene is left open where the match is weak. Only part of the rows carry a size: once, few, many, or a class if the clone is expanded.

clone_size	v_call	j_call	d_call	cdr3_aa	cdr3_nt
-	TRBV6-6	TRBJ1-2	TRBD1	CASKTGGVNYGYTF	TGTGCCAGCAAAACAGGGGGCGTTAACTATGGCTACACCTTC
-	TRBV7-6	TRBJ2-1	TRBD2	CASSLVEGGAGGLDEQFF	TGTGCCAGCAGCTTAGTTGAGGGCGGGGCGGGGGGTCTAGATGAGCAGTTCTTC
-	TRBV30	TRBJ1-6	-	CAWSFEGSPLHF	TGTGCCTGGAGCTTTGAGGGTTCACCCCTCCACTTT
-	TRBV5-1	TRBJ1-4	-	CASRPSGANEKLFF	TGCGCCAGCCGTCCGAGCGGGGCTAATGAAAAACTGTTTTTT
-	TRBV7-8	TRBJ2-2	TRBD1	CASRGGQGTGELFF	TGTGCCAGCAGGGGGGGACAGGGCACCGGGGAGCTGTTTTTT
-	TRBV27	TRBJ1-4	-	CASRMQRGRGDEKLFF	TGTGCCAGCAGGATGCAAAGAGGCAGGGGAGATGAAAAACTGTTTTTT
once	TRBV21-1	TRBJ2-7	-	CASWEGLFGEQYF	TGTGCCAGCTGGGAGGGCCTTTTCGGCGAGCAGTACTTC
-	TRBV28	TRBJ1-1	-	CASSPLDTEAFF	TGTGCCAGCAGTCCTCTCGACACTGAAGCTTTCTTT
few	TRBV7-9	TRBJ2-7	TRBD1	CASSYRDREQYF	TGTGCCAGCAGCTACCGGGACAGGGAGCAGTACTTC
-	TRBV5-6	TRBJ2-3	TRBD1	CASRIFSGGYGTDTQYF	TGTGCCAGCAGAATCTTTTCAGGGGGCTACGGCACAGATACGCAGTATTTT